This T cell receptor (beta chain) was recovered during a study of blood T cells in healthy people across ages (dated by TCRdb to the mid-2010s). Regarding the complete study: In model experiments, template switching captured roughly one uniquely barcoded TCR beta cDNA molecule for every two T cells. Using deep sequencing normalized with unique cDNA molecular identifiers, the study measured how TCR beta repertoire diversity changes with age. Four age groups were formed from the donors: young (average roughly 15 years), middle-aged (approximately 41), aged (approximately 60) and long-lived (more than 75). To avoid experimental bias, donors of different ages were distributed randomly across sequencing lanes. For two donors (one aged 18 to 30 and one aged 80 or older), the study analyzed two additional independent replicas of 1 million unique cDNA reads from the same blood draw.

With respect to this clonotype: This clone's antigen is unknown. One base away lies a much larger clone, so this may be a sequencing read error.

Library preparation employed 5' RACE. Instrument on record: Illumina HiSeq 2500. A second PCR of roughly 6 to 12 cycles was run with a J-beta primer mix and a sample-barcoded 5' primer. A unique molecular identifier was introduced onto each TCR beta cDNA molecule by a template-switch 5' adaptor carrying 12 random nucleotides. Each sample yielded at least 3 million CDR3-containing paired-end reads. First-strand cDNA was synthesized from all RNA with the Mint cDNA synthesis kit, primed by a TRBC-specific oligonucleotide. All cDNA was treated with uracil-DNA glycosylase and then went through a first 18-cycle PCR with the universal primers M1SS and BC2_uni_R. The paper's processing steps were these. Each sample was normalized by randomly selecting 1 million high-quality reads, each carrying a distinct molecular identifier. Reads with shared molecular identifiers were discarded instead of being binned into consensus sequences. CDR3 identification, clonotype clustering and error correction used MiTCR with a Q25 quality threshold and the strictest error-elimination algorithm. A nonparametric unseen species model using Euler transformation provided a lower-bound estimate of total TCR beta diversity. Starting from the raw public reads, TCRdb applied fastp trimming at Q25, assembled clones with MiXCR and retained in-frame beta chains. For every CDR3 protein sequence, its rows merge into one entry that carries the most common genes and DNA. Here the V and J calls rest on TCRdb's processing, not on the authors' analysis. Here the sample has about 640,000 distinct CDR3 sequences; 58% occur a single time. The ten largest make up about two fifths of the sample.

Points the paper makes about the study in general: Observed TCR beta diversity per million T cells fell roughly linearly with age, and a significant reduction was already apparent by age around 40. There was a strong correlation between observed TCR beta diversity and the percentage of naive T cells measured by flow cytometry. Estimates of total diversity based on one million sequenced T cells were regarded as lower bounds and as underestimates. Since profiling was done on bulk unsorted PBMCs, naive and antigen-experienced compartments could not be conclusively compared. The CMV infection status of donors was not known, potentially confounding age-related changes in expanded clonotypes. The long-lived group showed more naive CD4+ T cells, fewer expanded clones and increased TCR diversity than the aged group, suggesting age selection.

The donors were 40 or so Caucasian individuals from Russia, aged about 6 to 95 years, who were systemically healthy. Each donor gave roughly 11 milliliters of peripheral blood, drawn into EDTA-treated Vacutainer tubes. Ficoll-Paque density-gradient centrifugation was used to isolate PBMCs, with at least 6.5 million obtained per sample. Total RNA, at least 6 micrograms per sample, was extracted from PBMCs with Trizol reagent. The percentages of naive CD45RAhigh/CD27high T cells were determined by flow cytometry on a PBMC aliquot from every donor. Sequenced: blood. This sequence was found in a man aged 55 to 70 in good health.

CDR3 protein: CATSGTPRLAGGHYNEQYF. The nucleotide sequence reads TGTGCCACCTCCGGGACGCCGAGACTAGCGGGGGGGCACTACAATGAGCAGTACTTC. In this chain, TRBV7-6 is recombined with TRBJ2-7; 14 nucleotides in the junction match TRBD2. V is cut back by 10 bases and J by 7 bases, with 24 bases in the junction unmatched. Via the germline V gene, CDR1 is SGHVS and CDR2 FNYEAQ. From the cysteine up to the phenylalanine, the CDR3 has a length of 19 residues. Of the read, only the CDR3 DNA is kept; its 57 bases are in frame from base 1. The CDR3, completed at both ends by the reference TRBV7-6 and TRBJ2-7 genes, gives the full variable domain GAGVSQSPRYKVTKRGQDVALRCDPISGHVSLYWYRQALGQGPEFLTYFNYEAQQDKSGLPNDRFSAERPEGSISTLTIQRTEQRDSAMYRCATSGTPRLAGGHYNEQYFGPGTRLTVT.